The T cell receptor (beta chain) under discussion was sequenced for a study of cytomegalovirus exposure and HLA in healthy donors. The V gene's germline CDR1 is LNHNV and CDR2 YYDKDF (reference sequence). The CDR3 runs 15 residues. Trimming took 5 bases from V and 3 from J; bases not matched to a gene: 9. The count of this clone is one. Its antigen is currently unknown. Primers: 60 Vbeta forward and 13 Jbeta reverse. Some clones are missing from TCRdb's copy, which holds only in-frame ones; the method was immunoSEQ multiplex PCR. In the table there are approximately 140,000 clones, around three quarters of which are singletons. Broader study findings: In a later analysis, TCR beta V- and J-gene trimming showed a link to a missense DCLRE1C variant. In a later analysis, donors in an Asian-associated ancestry cluster reportedly had fewer N-insertions in productive TCRs than the cohort mean. There were some V segments, including TRBV6-2 and TRBV6-3, excluded as indistinguishable. Common viral pathogens were later found to be apparently linked to several of the most significant clusters.

The chain employs TRBV15 and TRBJ1-2; the match to TRBD1 covers 7 bases. The sample taken for sequencing was PBMCs. The clonotype was recovered from a man aged 18-30 years in good health and CMV-seronegative. DNA of the CDR3: TGTGCCACCAGCGGCCGTACGCAGGGGGACTATGGCTACACCTTC. This translates into CATSGRTQGDYGYTF.